This T cell receptor (beta chain) stems from a study of T cells after yellow fever vaccination. Study findings and constraints: Boosting was followed by the reappearance of most primary-vaccination clones (approximately 97% CD4, about 88% CD8).

MiXCR, applied by TCRdb to the 5' RACE reads, yields one record per CDR3 protein. The data show 180,000 or so distinct CDR3 sequences, 9.5% to 12% seen once. Note on this clonotype: The antigen is undetermined.

With V trimmed by 5 bases and J by 0 bases, 7 bases remained unmatched. Germline-derived CDR1 and CDR2 are DFQATT and SNEGSKA (reference sequence). The CDR3 is made up of 15 amino acids. This sequence originates from a young man who received the YFV17D yellow fever vaccine. Sequencing used CD8+ T cells sorted from PBMCs, obtained 15 days after the yellow fever booster vaccination. The chain has TRBV20-1 and TRBJ2-3; TRBD2 matches 8 bases. CDR3 coding DNA: TGCAGTGCTGAAACCGGGACTAGTAGCACAGATACGCAGTATTTT. This translates into CSAETGTSSTDTQYF.